The 27 T cell receptor beta chains below all came from one sample that was sequenced in a study of shared clonotypes between healthy human individuals. Sequenced by immunoSEQ multiplex PCR; TCRdb stores in-frame clones only, minus some. Among some 510,000 clones listed, 60% to 85% were seen once. Sequenced sample: PBMCs. The receptors were sampled from a woman between 35 and 50 years old in good health. Some clones in this sample may be carry-over from other donors' samples.

This chain connects TRBV14 to TRBJ1-4; D is unclear. There are 16 residues in the CDR3. V lost 0 bases, J lost 5 bases, and 13 bases lay in between. Germline V gene data show CDR1 as SGHDN and CDR2 as FVKESK. The CDR3 nucleotides read TGTGCCAGCAGCCAAGATGGTCGGGGAACAAATGAAAAACTGTTTTTT. It codes for CASSQDGRGTNEKLFF.

The chain carries TRBV5-1 and TRBJ2-1; possible D gene TRBD1, 5 bases. CDR3 size: 13 residues. Germline values: CDR1 SGHRS, CDR2 YFSETQ. Trimming took off 4 bases at V and 11 bases at J, with 16 bases between the two ends. The CDR3, as DNA: TGCGCCAGCAGCCCCAGACAGCCCGATCAGCAGTTCTTC. Protein: CASSPRQPDQQFF.

The genes are TRBV13 and TRBJ2-1, with D possibly being TRBD1 (6 bases). The V gene lost 8 bases and the J gene lost 6 bases, with 17 bases spanning the gap. The CDR3 loop spans 14 amino acids. CDR1 is PRHDT and CDR2 is FYEKMQ in the germline V gene (reference sequence). CDR3 sequence reads: CASRGQGPSNEQFF. In nucleotides, the CDR3 is TGTGCCAGCCGTGGGCAGGGGCCATCCAATGAGCAGTTCTTC.

The chain combines TRBV13 with TRBJ2-1; unclear D gene. Trimming pared 3 bases from V and 5 bases from J, leaving 11 bases between. The length of the CDR3 is 14 residues. Per germline, CDR1 PRHDT and CDR2 FYEKMQ (reference sequence). The CDR3 region has the DNA TGTGCCAGCAGCTTTAGATGGACCAACAATGAGCAGTTCTTC. It specifies CASSFRWTNNEQFF.

This clone came up once. This chain links TRBV5-1 with TRBJ2-3; 7 bases are a match to TRBD1. V gave up 4 bases and J gave up 2 bases; unmatched junction bases: 4. Germline CDR1 SGHRS, CDR2 YFSETQ. This CDR3 has 14 residues. CDR3 DNA: TGCGCCAGCAGCACCGGGACAGCCACAGATACGCAGTATTTT. Its protein product is CASSTGTATDTQYF.

V gene TRBV27 combines with J gene TRBJ2-3; D gene unclear. V was cut by 3 bases and J by 5 bases, with 9 bases left in between. This CDR3 region has 13 residues. CDR1 and CDR2 (germline): MNHEY, SMNVEV (reference sequence). In DNA, the CDR3 is TGTGCCAGCAGTTTTTATAATGGAGATACGCAGTATTTT. As protein: CASSFYNGDTQYF.

This chain uses TRBV7-3 with TRBJ2-1; D perhaps matches TRBD1 (6 bases). Germline CDR1 and CDR2: SGHTA and FQGTGA. The V gene lost 5 bases and the J gene lost 0 bases, with 14 bases spanning the gap. This CDR3 comprises 16 residues. The CDR3, as DNA: TGTGCCAGCAGCCCTCACACAGGGCTCTCCTACAATGAGCAGTTCTTC. It codes for CASSPHTGLSYNEQFF. Drawing the rest from reference TRBV7-3 and TRBJ2-1, the complete variable domain is GAGVSQTPSNKVTEKGKYVELRCDPISGHTALYWYRQSLGQGPEFLIYFQGTGAADDSGLPNDRFFAVRPEGSVSTLKIQRTERGDSAVYLCASSPHTGLSYNEQFFGPGTRLTVL.

The chain carries TRBV7-2 and TRBJ1-1; D possibly corresponds to TRBD1 (6 bases). The CDR3 contains 14 residues. Germline V gene lookup returns CDR1 SGHTA and CDR2 FQGNSA. With 5 bases removed from V and 8 bases from J, the gap between germline ends came to 18 bases. CDR3 amino acids: CASSPPPHREEAFF. CDR3 nucleotide sequence: TGTGCCAGCAGCCCGCCTCCCCACAGGGAAGAAGCTTTCTTT.

In its sample, this clone was seen a few times. V usage is TRBV4-1 and J usage is TRBJ1-4; maybe TRBD1 (5 bases). This CDR3 spans 14 amino acids. The V and J ends lost 7 bases and 4 bases respectively, with 13 bases between them. Per germline, CDR1 MGHRA and CDR2 YSYEKL. In DNA, the CDR3 is TGCGCCAGCACCCGACAGCTAAATAATGAAAAACTGTTTTTT. Protein product: CASTRQLNNEKLFF.

This clone appeared a few times. The J gene is TRBJ1-5, the V gene TRBV9; 9 bases map to TRBD1. The germline gives CDR1 SGDLS, CDR2 YYNGEE. This CDR3 spans 15 amino acids. The junction had 11 bases not matched to a gene; V was cut back by 4 bases and J by 9 bases. In DNA form, the CDR3 reads TGTGCCAGCAGCCTTCGGACAGGGGACGATTCGCCCCAGCATTTT. Encoded protein: CASSLRTGDDSPQHF.

The chain is built from TRBV6-5 and TRBJ1-1; TRBD1 matches 7 bases. The ends lost 5 bases at V and 7 bases at J; junction bases unmatched: 7. The CDR3 length is 13 residues. Germline CDR1 and CDR2: MNHEY and SVGAGI. CDR3 sequence (DNA): TGTGCCAGCAGTCGTGGACAGGAATATGAAGCTTTCTTT. It specifies CASSRGQEYEAFF.

The gene calls are TRBV19 and TRBJ2-4; D unclear. The CDR3 loop spans 13 amino acids. CDR1 is LNHDA and CDR2 is SQIVND in the germline V gene (reference sequence). V lost 4 bases and J lost 7, with 11 bases in between. The CDR3 region is CASSTDLANIQYF. As DNA, the CDR3 is TGTGCCAGTAGTACGGACCTTGCGAACATTCAGTACTTC.

This clone was found many times. V and J are TRBV11-3 and TRBJ1-5; D is uncertain. Germline-derived CDR1 and CDR2 are SGHNT and YENEEA. Trimming stripped 5 bases from V and 0 bases from J, with 5 bases between. This CDR3 is built from 13 residues. The CDR3 here is CASSRFSNQPQHF. The DNA for the CDR3 is TGTGCCAGCAGCAGATTTAGCAATCAGCCCCAGCATTTT.

The chain links TRBV7-8 to TRBJ1-1; D not certain. Germline V CDR1 and CDR2: SGHVS, FQNEAQ. The CDR3 loop spans 13 amino acids. The ends were cut back, 6 bases at V and 0 bases at J, with 8 bases in the middle. The CDR3 nucleotides read TGTGCCAGCAGGCTGCACCTGAACACTGAAGCTTTCTTT. Translation: CASRLHLNTEAFF.

The CDR3 reads CAIAGQGGSGDGYTF. The CDR3 region has the DNA TGTGCCATCGCGGGGCAGGGAGGCTCTGGGGATGGCTACACCTTC. The rearrangement joins TRBV10-3 to TRBJ1-2, with D perhaps matching TRBD1 (5 bases). Germline V gene lookup returns CDR1 ENHRY and CDR2 SYGVKD. The germline V and J ends were trimmed by 8 bases and 6 bases, with 22 bases remaining between them. This CDR3 is 15 amino acids long.

The V call is TRBV6-6, the J call TRBJ1-1; the D is unclear. Germline V gene sequence: CDR1 MNHNY, CDR2 SVGAGI (reference sequence). The V gene lost 0 bases and the J gene lost 3 bases, with 14 bases spanning the gap. This CDR3 has 16 residues. CDR3 loop: CASSYSTVRVYTEAFF. Here the CDR3 DNA reads TGTGCCAGCAGTTACTCGACTGTAAGAGTCTACACTGAAGCTTTCTTT.

J is TRBJ2-2 and V is TRBV9, with 10 bases lining up with TRBD1. The germline CDR1 and CDR2 sequences are SGDLS and YYNGEE. This CDR3 contains 19 residues. V lost 0 bases to trimming and J lost 4 bases; unmatched junction nucleotides: 12. CDR3 loop: CASSVDSGQGLGRTGELFF. The CDR3 coding sequence is TGTGCCAGCAGCGTAGATTCGGGACAGGGGTTGGGGCGCACCGGGGAGCTGTTTTTT.

This clone was seen just once. This rearrangement joins TRBV6-6 to TRBJ1-4; 8 bases map to TRBD1. The CDR3 extends over 15 amino acids. Germline values: CDR1 MNHNY, CDR2 SVGAGI (reference sequence). Trimming at V came to 5 bases and at J to 8 bases, leaving 10 bases not matched to a gene. The CDR3 sequence: CASSRGTGGSEKLFF. The DNA for the CDR3 is TGTGCCAGCAGTCGCGGGACAGGCGGTAGCGAAAAACTGTTTTTT.

This clone was detected a few times. The rearrangement uses TRBV18 and TRBJ1-1; TRBD1 matches at 7 bases. This CDR3 has 15 residues. Germline lookup yields CDR1 KGHSH and CDR2 LQKENI. Trimming cost V 1 base and J 4 bases; bases outside gene matches: 6. The CDR3 DNA reads TGTGCCAGCTCACCACTCGGACAGGAGTCCACTGAAGCTTTCTTT. Translating it yields CASSPLGQESTEAFF. The full variable domain, in which reference TRBV18 and TRBJ1-1 provide the parts outside the CDR3, is NAGVMQNPRHLVRRRGQEARLRCSPMKGHSHVYWYRQLPEEGLKFMVYLQKENIIDESGMPKERFSAEFPKEGPSILRIQQVVRGDSAAYFCASSPLGQESTEAFFGQGTRLTVV.

This clone was observed a few times. This sequence joins TRBV11-2 and TRBJ2-7; D tentatively reads TRBD1 or TRBD2 (5 bases each). CDR3 length: 12 amino acids. Trimming shortened V by 3 bases and J by 6 bases, and 9 bases separated the two germline ends. Germline V gives CDR1 SGHAT, CDR2 FQNNGV. This CDR3 is CASSLERGEQYF. The CDR3 region has the DNA TGTGCCAGCAGCTTGGAGAGGGGCGAGCAGTACTTC.

This clone was seen only a few times. This chain uses TRBV19 with TRBJ1-2; possibly TRBD1 for D (5 bases). The germline V gene has CDR1 LNHDA and CDR2 SQIVND (reference sequence). The V and J ends lost 6 bases and 6 bases respectively, with 11 bases between them. The CDR3 spans 12 residues. The CDR3 here is CASSPTGHGYTF. The CDR3 DNA reads as TGTGCCAGTAGCCCCACAGGCCATGGCTACACCTTC.

This chain uses TRBV5-5 with TRBJ2-7; 10 bases match TRBD2. Unmatched junction bases numbered 4, after V lost 3 bases and J lost 4 bases. Germline CDR1 reads SGHKS; CDR2 reads YYEKEE (reference sequence). The length of the CDR3 is 14 residues. CDR3: CASSSPGLAYEQYF. The CDR3 DNA is TGTGCCAGCAGCTCGCCGGGACTAGCGTACGAGCAGTACTTC.

This sequence joins TRBV6-1 and TRBJ2-2; D remains ambiguous. Deletions cut 9 bases from V and 6 bases from J, with 14 bases between. In germline, CDR1 is MNHNS, CDR2 SASEGT. The CDR3 runs 13 residues. CDR3 region: CASNRVQPGELFF. In DNA, the CDR3 is TGTGCCAGTAATAGGGTCCAGCCCGGGGAGCTGTTTTTT.

The J gene is TRBJ2-6, the V gene TRBV10-1; D remains ambiguous. V lost 0 bases, J lost 0 bases, and 15 bases lay in between. The CDR3 is 19 amino acids. CDR1 and CDR2 (germline): WNHNN, SYGVQD (reference sequence). The CDR3 loop is CASSESAVAYRSGANVLTF. CDR3 DNA sequence: TGCGCCAGCAGTGAGTCTGCGGTGGCGTATCGCTCTGGGGCCAACGTCCTGACTTTC.

The chain couples TRBV25-1 to TRBJ1-1; TRBD1 is a possible D gene (5 bases). Germline CDR1 reads MGHDK; CDR2 reads SYGVNS. This CDR3 has 17 residues. V lost 7 bases, J lost 1 base, and 22 bases lay in between. CDR3 coding DNA: TGTGCCAGCACCGCACGGGACGGCTACCCAGGGAACACTGAAGCTTTCTTT. This codes for CASTARDGYPGNTEAFF.

This sequence joins TRBV7-2 and TRBJ2-4; tentative D call: TRBD1 (7 bases). Trimming left V 1 base short and J 0 bases short, with 19 bases between. This CDR3 spans 19 amino acids. Germline lookup yields CDR1 SGHTA and CDR2 FQGNSA. DNA of the CDR3: TGTGCCAGCAGCTTAGACCCGTCAGGGGGGTCCCTAGCCAAAAACATTCAGTACTTC. It codes for CASSLDPSGGSLAKNIQYF.

The CDR3 is CATSRAYEETQYF. The CDR3 bases are TGTGCCACCAGCAGAGCATATGAAGAGACCCAGTACTTC. The rearrangement joins TRBV15 to TRBJ2-5; the D is unclear. The germline V and J ends were trimmed by 1 base and 3 bases, with 6 bases remaining between them. CDR3 length equals 13 residues. Looked up from germline, CDR1 is LNHNV and CDR2 is YYDKDF (reference sequence).